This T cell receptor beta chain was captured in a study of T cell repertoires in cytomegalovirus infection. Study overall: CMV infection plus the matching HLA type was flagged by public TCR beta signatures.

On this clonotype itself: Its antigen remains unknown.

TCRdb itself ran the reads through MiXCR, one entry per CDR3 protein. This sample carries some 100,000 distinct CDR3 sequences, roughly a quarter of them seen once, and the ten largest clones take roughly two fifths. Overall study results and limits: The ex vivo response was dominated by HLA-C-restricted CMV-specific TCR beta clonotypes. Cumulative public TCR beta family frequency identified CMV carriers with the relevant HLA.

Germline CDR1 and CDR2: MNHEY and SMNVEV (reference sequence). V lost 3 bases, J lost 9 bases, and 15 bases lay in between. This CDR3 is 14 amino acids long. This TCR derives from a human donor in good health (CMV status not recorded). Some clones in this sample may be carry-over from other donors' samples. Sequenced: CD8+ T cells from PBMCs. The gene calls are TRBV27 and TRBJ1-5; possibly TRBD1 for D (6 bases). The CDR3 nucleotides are TGTGCCAGCAGTTTTGGGGCAGGGGTTGGGCCCCAGCATTTT. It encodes CASSFGAGVGPQHF.